One sample yielded the 30 T cell receptor beta chains listed below, sequenced in a study of T cell changes during pregnancy in multiple sclerosis. Measured with immunoSEQ multiplex PCR; TCRdb has only the in-frame clones, and not every one. The top ten clones hold about 3% of a sample with about 60,000 clones, about 93% of them seen once. The sequencing here drew on CD8+ T cells from peripheral blood mononuclear cells, taken in the second trimester of pregnancy. These receptors originate from a female donor with multiple sclerosis, enrolled in a pregnancy study.

The CDR3 sequence: CATSGSLSDEQYF. CDR3 nucleotides: TGTGCCACCAGCGGGTCCTTAAGCGACGAGCAGTACTTC. The chain carries TRBV15 and TRBJ2-7; D remains ambiguous. The germline CDR1 and CDR2 sequences are LNHNV and YYDKDF (reference sequence). V shed 5 bases and J shed 5 bases, with 13 bases lying between them. CDR3 length: 13 residues.

The chain combines TRBV9 with TRBJ2-7; a weak D match, TRBD2 (5 bases). The CDR3 spans 14 residues. Trimming cost V 4 bases and J 0 bases, with 11 bases left between them. Germline V gives CDR1 SGDLS, CDR2 YYNGEE. Written as DNA, the CDR3 is TGTGCCAGCAGCCCCGAAGCGGCCTCCTACGAGCAGTACTTC. It specifies CASSPEAASYEQYF.

The CDR3 DNA sequence: TGTGCCAGCAGCTTCGGACTAGCGGGAGATCCCCGGGATGAGCAGTTCTTC. It encodes CASSFGLAGDPRDEQFF. The chain has TRBV9 and TRBJ2-1; 13 nucleotides agree with TRBD2. The ends lost 4 bases at V and 8 bases at J; junction bases unmatched: 12. The CDR3 covers 17 residues. CDR1 is SGDLS and CDR2 is YYNGEE in the germline V gene.

The chain joins TRBV27 to TRBJ2-7, with 8 bases fitting TRBD1. This CDR3 is 14 amino acids long. V shed 7 bases and J 3 bases; nucleotides not matched to a gene: 8. Germline V gene sequence: CDR1 MNHEY, CDR2 SMNVEV (reference sequence). The CDR3 loop is CASKYGQGNYEQYF. Here the CDR3 DNA reads TGTGCCAGCAAGTACGGACAGGGCAACTACGAGCAGTACTTC.

The V call is TRBV4-3, the J call TRBJ2-5; 11 bases align to TRBD2. CDR1 is LGHNA and CDR2 is YSLEER in the germline V gene. CDR3 length: 15 amino acids. V lost 1 base and J lost 4; bases outside the gene matches: 2. In nucleotides, the CDR3 is TGCGCCAGCAGCCAAGGGCTAGCGGGGGGAGAGACCCAGTACTTC. This codes for CASSQGLAGGETQYF.

This clone was detected only a few times. V usage is TRBV9 and J usage is TRBJ2-7, with 9 nucleotides matching TRBD2. The V and J ends lost 5 bases and 2 bases, in that order; junction bases with no gene match: 5. The CDR3 length is 14 residues. Per the germline V gene, CDR1 is SGDLS and CDR2 is YYNGEE. This CDR3 is CASSVGTSPYEQYF. The CDR3 DNA reads as TGTGCCAGCAGTGTCGGGACTAGCCCCTACGAGCAGTACTTC.

The J gene is TRBJ1-1, the V gene TRBV10-1, with 10 bases aligning to TRBD1. V was pared by 5 bases and J by 6 bases, with 6 bases of the junction left unmatched. The CDR3 totals 14 residues. The germline V gene has CDR1 WNHNN and CDR2 SYGVQD (reference sequence). CDR3 protein: CASSRDRGHPEAFF. In nucleotides, the CDR3 is TGCGCCAGCAGTCGGGACAGGGGCCACCCTGAAGCTTTCTTT.

The genes are TRBV21-1 and TRBJ2-1; TRBD1, as called in the table, went unchecked against the DNA. TRBV21-1 is assigned pseudogene status. The CDR3 consists of 11 residues. The CDR3 protein is CASTTRDEQFF. The CDR3 DNA reads TGTGCCAGCACGACCAGGGATGAGCAGTTCTTC.

The chain joins TRBV7-9 to TRBJ2-3; 9 bases agree with TRBD1. Trimming at V came to 5 bases and at J to 8 bases, leaving 8 bases not matched to a gene. The CDR3 is made up of 14 amino acids. Germline lookup yields CDR1 SEHNR and CDR2 FQNEAQ (reference sequence). For the CDR3, the DNA is TGTGCCAGCAGCATCGGACAGGGGCCAGTTACGCAGTATTTT. Protein: CASSIGQGPVTQYF. The whole variable domain, remainder taken from reference TRBV7-9 and TRBJ2-3, is DTGVSQNPRHKITKRGQNVTFRCDPISEHNRLYWYRQTLGQGPEFLTYFQNEAQLEKSRLLSDRFSAERPKGSFSTLEIQRTEQGDSAMYLCASSIGQGPVTQYFGPGTRLTVL.

This chain uses TRBV4-1 with TRBJ2-5; tentatively, D is TRBD1 (5 bases). This CDR3 comprises 14 residues. Deletions cut 0 bases from V and 3 bases from J, with 8 bases between. Germline lookup yields CDR1 MGHRA and CDR2 YSYEKL. The CDR3 sequence is CASSQEGLEETQYF. CDR3 coding DNA: TGCGCCAGCAGCCAAGAGGGGCTGGAAGAGACCCAGTACTTC.

V usage is TRBV27 and J usage is TRBJ2-5; no firm D call. Germline values: CDR1 MNHEY, CDR2 SMNVEV (reference sequence). The CDR3 contains 14 residues. Trimming cost V 1 base and J 5 bases, with 11 bases left between them. Here the CDR3 reads CASSLYRPGETQYF. CDR3 nucleotides: TGTGCCAGCAGTTTATACCGGCCCGGGGAGACCCAGTACTTC.

The chain joins TRBV19 to TRBJ2-7; TRBD1 agrees at 9 bases. From germline, CDR1 is LNHDA and CDR2 SQIVND (reference sequence). V shed 6 bases, J shed 1 base, and the junction held 4 bases outside the gene matches. This CDR3 has 14 residues. The CDR3 coding sequence is TGTGCCAGTAGATCGGGACAGGGATCCTACGAGCAGTACTTC. It encodes CASRSGQGSYEQYF.

This clone is a singleton in its sample. The chain carries TRBV7-6 and TRBJ2-7, with 8 bases matching TRBD2. CDR3 length: 14 residues. Germline loops: CDR1 SGHVS, CDR2 FNYEAQ. Trimming took 2 bases from V and 3 from J; bases not matched to a gene: 3. This chain's CDR3 is CASSLKAGGYEQYF. CDR3 in DNA: TGTGCCAGCAGCTTAAAGGCGGGAGGCTACGAGCAGTACTTC.

For the CDR3, the DNA is TGTGCCAGCAGTTTTGTGGGACAGGGGACTTACGAGCAGTACTTC. This translates into CASSFVGQGTYEQYF. The rearrangement joins TRBV27 to TRBJ2-7; 10 bases map to TRBD1. CDR1 MNHEY and CDR2 SMNVEV come from the germline V gene (reference sequence). J gave up 4 bases and V 3 bases, and 6 bases lay outside the gene matches. The CDR3 extends over 15 amino acids.

This sequence joins TRBV11-2 and TRBJ2-1; D perhaps matches TRBD2 (5 bases). V was shortened by 5 bases and J by 9 bases, with 14 bases between the two germline ends. The CDR3 contains 13 residues. CDR1 is SGHAT, CDR2 FQNNGV, per germline. Here the CDR3 DNA reads TGTGCCAGCAGCCTCCTCCGAGGAGGTGAGCAGTTCTTC. Its translation: CASSLLRGGEQFF.

The J gene is TRBJ2-3, the V gene TRBV19; the match to TRBD2 covers 9 bases. The CDR3 is 16 amino acids. V shed 4 bases and J 5 bases; nucleotides not matched to a gene: 10. Germline V CDR1 and CDR2: LNHDA, SQIVND (reference sequence). The CDR3 region has the DNA TGTGCCAGTAGTAGGAGAGCGGGAGGAAGAGAAGATACGCAGTATTTT. Its protein is CASSRRAGGREDTQYF.

The V gene is TRBV25-1, the J gene TRBJ2-7, with D perhaps TRBD2 (5 bases). Trimming removed 6 bases at V and 1 base at J, with 10 bases between. The germline gives CDR1 MGHDK, CDR2 SYGVNS. CDR3 length: 13 residues. The CDR3 nucleotides are TGTGCCAGCAGAATGGGGAGTTCCTACGAGCAGTACTTC. Its protein is CASRMGSSYEQYF.

This rearrangement joins TRBV4-1 to TRBJ1-2; 10 bases align to TRBD1. V dropped 0 bases and J dropped 1; count of bases not matched to a gene: 8. The CDR3 is made up of 18 amino acids. Germline-derived CDR1 and CDR2 are MGHRA and YSYEKL. The CDR3 reads CASSQDLDRGNLNYGYTF. The CDR3 bases are TGCGCCAGCAGCCAAGATTTGGACAGGGGGAACCTTAACTATGGCTACACCTTC.

The chain recombines TRBV19 with TRBJ2-1; the D gene is possibly TRBD2 (5 bases). This CDR3 comprises 13 residues. The V end was cut by 5 bases, the J end by 5 bases, with 10 bases between. Germline CDR1 and CDR2: LNHDA and SQIVND (reference sequence). The CDR3 bases are TGTGCCAGTAGTTTTAGCGCGAACAATGAGCAGTTCTTC. Translating gives CASSFSANNEQFF.

The chain links TRBV7-9 to TRBJ1-3; 7 nucleotides agree with TRBD1. The CDR3 contains 18 residues. From germline, CDR1 is SEHNR and CDR2 FQNEAQ (reference sequence). With 5 bases clipped from V and 0 bases from J, the junction kept 13 bases outside the gene matches. For the CDR3, the DNA is TGTGCCAGCAGCGGAGGGACAGCTCTTTTAAGCTCTGGAAACACCATATATTTT. Translated: CASSGGTALLSSGNTIYF. Supplemented by reference TRBV7-9 and TRBJ1-3, the full variable domain reads DTGVSQNPRHKITKRGQNVTFRCDPISEHNRLYWYRQTLGQGPEFLTYFQNEAQLEKSRLLSDRFSAERPKGSFSTLEIQRTEQGDSAMYLCASSGGTALLSSGNTIYFGEGSWLTVV.

The gene calls are TRBV19 and TRBJ2-7, with D perhaps matching TRBD1 (6 bases). The CDR3 totals 14 residues. Trimming pared 2 bases from V and 6 bases from J, leaving 14 bases between. The germline gives CDR1 LNHDA, CDR2 SQIVND (reference sequence). The CDR3 coding sequence is TGTGCCAGTAGTATAAGCAGGGGATGGGTCGAGCAGTACTTC. Protein sequence: CASSISRGWVEQYF.

The rearrangement uses TRBV5-4 and TRBJ2-5, with 7 bases lining up with TRBD2. Trimming cost V 3 bases and J 0 bases; bases outside gene matches: 8. This CDR3 is 16 amino acids long. The V gene's germline CDR1 is SGHNT and CDR2 YYREEE (reference sequence). As DNA, the CDR3 is TGTGCCAGCAGCTCCGCTCTGGCGGGGGACCAAGAGACCCAGTACTTC. It yields the protein CASSSALAGDQETQYF.

The rearrangement joins TRBV5-1 to TRBJ2-7; the match to TRBD1 covers 7 bases. Trimming took 2 bases from V and 2 from J; bases not matched to a gene: 4. The CDR3 length is 14 residues. Germline-derived CDR1 and CDR2 are SGHRS and YFSETQ. CDR3 loop: CASSFDRVAYEQYF. The CDR3 region has the DNA TGCGCCAGCAGCTTCGACAGGGTCGCCTACGAGCAGTACTTC. The variable domain in full, with the rest retrieved from reference TRBV5-1 and TRBJ2-7, is KAGVTQTPRYLIKTRGQQVTLSCSPISGHRSVSWYQQTPGQGLQFLFEYFSETQRNKGNFPGRFSGRQFSNSRSEMNVSTLELGDSALYLCASSFDRVAYEQYFGPGTRLTVT.

This chain connects TRBV15 to TRBJ1-1; D possibly corresponds to TRBD1 (5 bases). This CDR3 is 13 amino acids long. Trimming removed 1 base at V and 3 bases at J, with 6 bases between. Looked up from germline, CDR1 is LNHNV and CDR2 is YYDKDF (reference sequence). The CDR3 region is CATSRGQYTEAFF. CDR3 DNA sequence: TGTGCCACCAGCAGAGGACAGTACACTGAAGCTTTCTTT.

For the CDR3, the DNA is TGTGCCAGCAGTGAAACGAGCGGGGAGTCCTACGAGCAGTACTTC. Its protein product is CASSETSGESYEQYF. V is TRBV2 and J is TRBJ2-7; 7 bases line up with TRBD2. With V trimmed by 2 bases and J by 1 base, 5 bases remained unmatched. The CDR3 runs to 15 residues. Germline CDR1 reads SNHLY; CDR2 reads FYNNEI.

This chain's CDR3 is CASSAPIAGGPIGEQFF. The CDR3 DNA reads as TGTGCCAGCAGCGCTCCTATAGCGGGAGGGCCCATCGGTGAGCAGTTCTTC. The chain couples TRBV7-6 to TRBJ2-1; 11 nucleotides align to TRBD2. There are 17 residues in the CDR3. Germline CDR1 is SGHVS and CDR2 is FNYEAQ. With 5 bases clipped from V and 9 bases from J, the junction kept 15 bases outside the gene matches.

This rearrangement joins TRBV4-1 to TRBJ1-1, with 9 nucleotides matching TRBD1. The CDR3 length is 15 residues. The ends lost 4 bases at V and 5 bases at J; junction bases unmatched: 8. Germline CDR1 reads MGHRA; CDR2 reads YSYEKL. The CDR3 region has the DNA TGCGCCAGCAGCCTGAAACAGGGGGCGCCTACTGAAGCTTTCTTT. As protein: CASSLKQGAPTEAFF.

This rearrangement joins TRBV9 to TRBJ2-1; D is ambiguous. V lost 0 bases to trimming and J lost 9 bases, with 13 bases between them. Germline V gene data show CDR1 as SGDLS and CDR2 as YYNGEE. The CDR3 extends over 14 amino acids. CDR3 amino acids: CASSVGIVEVEQFF. The CDR3 DNA follows: TGTGCCAGCAGCGTAGGGATAGTTGAGGTTGAGCAGTTCTTC.

The table lists this clone with a count of one. The CDR3 region has the DNA TGCGCCAGCAGCCAAGGTGGACTAGCGGTAAATGAGCAGTTCTTC. The encoded protein is CASSQGGLAVNEQFF. This chain uses TRBV4-1 with TRBJ2-1; TRBD2 matches at 10 bases. The CDR3 consists of 15 residues. Germline CDR1 and CDR2: MGHRA and YSYEKL. V was clipped by 1 base and J by 7 bases; unmatched bases: 4.

The V call is TRBV28, the J call TRBJ2-7; D might be TRBD2 (6 bases). Trimming left V 7 bases short and J 3 bases short, with 13 bases between. CDR1 and CDR2 (germline): MDHEN, SYDVKM. The CDR3 is 13 amino acids. CDR3 amino acids: CASIKAGGYEQYF. CDR3 bases: TGTGCCAGCATCAAAGCGGGTGGCTACGAGCAGTACTTC.